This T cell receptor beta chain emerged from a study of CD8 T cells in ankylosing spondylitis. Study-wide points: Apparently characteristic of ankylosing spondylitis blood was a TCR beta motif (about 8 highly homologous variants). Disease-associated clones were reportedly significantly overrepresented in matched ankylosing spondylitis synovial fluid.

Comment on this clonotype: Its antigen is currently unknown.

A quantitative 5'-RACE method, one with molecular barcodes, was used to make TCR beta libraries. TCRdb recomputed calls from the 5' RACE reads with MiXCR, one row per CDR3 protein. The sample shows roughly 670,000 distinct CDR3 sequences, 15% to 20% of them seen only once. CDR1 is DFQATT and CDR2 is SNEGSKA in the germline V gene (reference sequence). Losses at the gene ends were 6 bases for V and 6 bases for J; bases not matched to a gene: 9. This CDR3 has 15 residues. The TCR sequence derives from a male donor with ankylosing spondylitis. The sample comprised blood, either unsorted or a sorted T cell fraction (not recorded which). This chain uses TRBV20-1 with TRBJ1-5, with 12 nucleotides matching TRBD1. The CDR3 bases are TGCAGTGCGAAAACCGGGACAGGGGGCGGTCAGCCCCAGCATTTT. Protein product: CSAKTGTGGGQPQHF.